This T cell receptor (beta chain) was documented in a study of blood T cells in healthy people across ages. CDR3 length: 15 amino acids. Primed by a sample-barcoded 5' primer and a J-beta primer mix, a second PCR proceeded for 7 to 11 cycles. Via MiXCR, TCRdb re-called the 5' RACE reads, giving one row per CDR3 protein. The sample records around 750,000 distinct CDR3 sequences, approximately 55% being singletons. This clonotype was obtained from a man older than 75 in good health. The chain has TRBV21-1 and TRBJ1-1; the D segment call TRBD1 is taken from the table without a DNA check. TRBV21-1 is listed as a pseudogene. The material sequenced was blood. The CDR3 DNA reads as TGTGCCAGCACCATGTACGACAGGACGAACACTGAAGCTTTCTTT. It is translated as CASTMYDRTNTEAFF.